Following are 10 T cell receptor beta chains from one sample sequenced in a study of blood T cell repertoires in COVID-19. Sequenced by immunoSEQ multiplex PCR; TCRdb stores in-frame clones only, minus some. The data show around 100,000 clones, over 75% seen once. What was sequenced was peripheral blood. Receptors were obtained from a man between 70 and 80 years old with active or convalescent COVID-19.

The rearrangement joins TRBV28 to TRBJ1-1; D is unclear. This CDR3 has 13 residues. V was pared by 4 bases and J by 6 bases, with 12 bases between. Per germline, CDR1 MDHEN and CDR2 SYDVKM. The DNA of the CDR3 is TGTGCCAGCAGTTACCGTGGTCCGGCTGAAGCTTTCTTT. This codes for CASSYRGPAEAFF.

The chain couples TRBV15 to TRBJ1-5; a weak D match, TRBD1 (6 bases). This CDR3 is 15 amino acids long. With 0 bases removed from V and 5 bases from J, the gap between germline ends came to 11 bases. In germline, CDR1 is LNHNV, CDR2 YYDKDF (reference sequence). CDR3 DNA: TGTGCCACCAGCAGAGATCGAGGGGGATATCAGCCCCAGCATTTT. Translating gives CATSRDRGGYQPQHF.

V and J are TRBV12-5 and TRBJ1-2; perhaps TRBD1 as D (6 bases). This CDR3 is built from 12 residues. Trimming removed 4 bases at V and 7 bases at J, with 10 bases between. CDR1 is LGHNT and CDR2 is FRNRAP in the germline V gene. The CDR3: CASGSYRVGYTF. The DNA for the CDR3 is TGTGCTAGTGGTTCATACAGGGTTGGCTACACCTTC.

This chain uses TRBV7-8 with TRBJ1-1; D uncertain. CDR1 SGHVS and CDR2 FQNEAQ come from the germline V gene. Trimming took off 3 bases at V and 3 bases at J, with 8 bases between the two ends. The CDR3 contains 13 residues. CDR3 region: CASSFLRDTEAFF. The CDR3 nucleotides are TGTGCCAGCAGCTTTCTCCGGGACACTGAAGCTTTCTTT.

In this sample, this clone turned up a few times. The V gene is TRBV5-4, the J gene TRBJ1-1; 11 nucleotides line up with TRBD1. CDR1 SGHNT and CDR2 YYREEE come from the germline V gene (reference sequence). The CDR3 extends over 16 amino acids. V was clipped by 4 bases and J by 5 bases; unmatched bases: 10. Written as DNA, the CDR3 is TGTGCCAGCAGCCCCTGGACAGGGGGCTGGGGTACTGAAGCTTTCTTT. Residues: CASSPWTGGWGTEAFF.

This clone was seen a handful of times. Here the CDR3 DNA reads TGTGCCAGCAGCTTAGAAGGGACAGGCAATGGCTACACCTTC. Protein product: CASSLEGTGNGYTF. The rearrangement uses TRBV7-9 and TRBJ1-2, with TRBD1 identical over 8 bases. The CDR3 runs to 14 residues. Germline V gives CDR1 SEHNR, CDR2 FQNEAQ (reference sequence). J was trimmed by 6 bases and V by 1 base; bases with no gene match: 4.

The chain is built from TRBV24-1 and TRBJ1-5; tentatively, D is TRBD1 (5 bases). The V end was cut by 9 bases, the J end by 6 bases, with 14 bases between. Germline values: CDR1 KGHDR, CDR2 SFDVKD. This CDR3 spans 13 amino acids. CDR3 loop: CATSGGWRQPQHF. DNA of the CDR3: TGTGCCACCTCGGGGGGGTGGCGTCAGCCCCAGCATTTT.

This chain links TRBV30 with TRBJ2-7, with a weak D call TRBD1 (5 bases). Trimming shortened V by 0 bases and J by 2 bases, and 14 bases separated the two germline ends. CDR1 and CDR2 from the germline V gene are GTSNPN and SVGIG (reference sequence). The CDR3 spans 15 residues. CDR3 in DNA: TGTGCCTGGAGTGTAGGGCCTCTCAGGGCCTACGAGCAGTACTTC. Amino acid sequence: CAWSVGPLRAYEQYF.

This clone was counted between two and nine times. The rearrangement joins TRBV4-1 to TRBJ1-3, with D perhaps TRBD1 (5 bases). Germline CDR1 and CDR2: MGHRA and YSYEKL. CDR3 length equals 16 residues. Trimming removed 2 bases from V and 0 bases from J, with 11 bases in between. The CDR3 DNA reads TGCGCCAGCAGCCAACTGACAGACAGCTCTGGAAACACCATATATTTT. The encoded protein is CASSQLTDSSGNTIYF.

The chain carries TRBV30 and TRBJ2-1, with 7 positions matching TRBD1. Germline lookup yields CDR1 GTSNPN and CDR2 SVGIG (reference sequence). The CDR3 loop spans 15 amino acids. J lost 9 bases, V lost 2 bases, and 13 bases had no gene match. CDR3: CAWSPATGVSSEQFF. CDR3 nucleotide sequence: TGTGCCTGGAGTCCCGCAACAGGGGTGAGCTCTGAGCAGTTCTTC.